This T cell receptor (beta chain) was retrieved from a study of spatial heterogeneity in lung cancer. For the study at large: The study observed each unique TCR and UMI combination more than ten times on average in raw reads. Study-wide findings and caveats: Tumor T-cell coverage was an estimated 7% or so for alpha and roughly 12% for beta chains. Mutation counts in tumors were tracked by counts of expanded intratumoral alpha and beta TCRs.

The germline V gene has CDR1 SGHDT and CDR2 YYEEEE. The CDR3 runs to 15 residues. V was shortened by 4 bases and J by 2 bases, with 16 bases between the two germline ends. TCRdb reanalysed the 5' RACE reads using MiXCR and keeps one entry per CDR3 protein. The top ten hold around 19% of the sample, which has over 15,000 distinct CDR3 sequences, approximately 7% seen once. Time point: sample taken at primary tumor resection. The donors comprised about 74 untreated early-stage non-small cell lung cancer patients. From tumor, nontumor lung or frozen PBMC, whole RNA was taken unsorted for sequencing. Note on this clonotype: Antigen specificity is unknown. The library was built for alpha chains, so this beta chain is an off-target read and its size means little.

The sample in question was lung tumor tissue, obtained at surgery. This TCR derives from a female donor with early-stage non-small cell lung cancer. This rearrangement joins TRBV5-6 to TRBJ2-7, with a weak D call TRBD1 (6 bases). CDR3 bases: TGTGCCAGCAGCCCACAGGGATCTAAGGCCTACGAGCAGTACTTC. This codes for CASSPQGSKAYEQYF. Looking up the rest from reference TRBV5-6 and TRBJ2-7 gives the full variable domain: DAGVTQSPTHLIKTRGQQVTLRCSPKSGHDTVSWYQQALGQGPQFIFQYYEEEERQRGNFPDRFSGHQFPNYSSELNVNALLLGDSALYLCASSPQGSKAYEQYFGPGTRLTVT.